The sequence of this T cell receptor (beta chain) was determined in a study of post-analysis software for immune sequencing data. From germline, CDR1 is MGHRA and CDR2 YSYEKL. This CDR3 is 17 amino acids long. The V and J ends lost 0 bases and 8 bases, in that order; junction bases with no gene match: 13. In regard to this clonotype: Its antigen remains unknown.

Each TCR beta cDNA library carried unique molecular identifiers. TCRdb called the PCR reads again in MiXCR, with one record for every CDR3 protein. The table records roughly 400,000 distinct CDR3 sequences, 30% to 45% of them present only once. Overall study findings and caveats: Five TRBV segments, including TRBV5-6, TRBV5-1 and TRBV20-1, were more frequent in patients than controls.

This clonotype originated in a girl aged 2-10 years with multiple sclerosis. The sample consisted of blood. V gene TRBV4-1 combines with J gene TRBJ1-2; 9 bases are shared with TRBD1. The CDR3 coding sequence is TGCGCCAGCAGCCAAGATAGTACGGGACAGGGATGGAGGGGCTACACCTTC. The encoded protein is CASSQDSTGQGWRGYTF.